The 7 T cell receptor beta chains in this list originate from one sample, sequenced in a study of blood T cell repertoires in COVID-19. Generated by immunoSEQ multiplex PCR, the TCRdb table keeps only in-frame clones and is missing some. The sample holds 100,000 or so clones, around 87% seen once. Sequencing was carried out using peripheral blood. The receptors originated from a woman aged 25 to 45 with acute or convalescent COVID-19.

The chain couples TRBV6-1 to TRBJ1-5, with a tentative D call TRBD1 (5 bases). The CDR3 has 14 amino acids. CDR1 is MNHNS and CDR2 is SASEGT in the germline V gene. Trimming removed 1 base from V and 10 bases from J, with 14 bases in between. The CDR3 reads CASSEEGREDPQHF. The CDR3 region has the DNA TGTGCCAGCAGTGAAGAGGGGCGTGAGGATCCCCAGCATTTT.

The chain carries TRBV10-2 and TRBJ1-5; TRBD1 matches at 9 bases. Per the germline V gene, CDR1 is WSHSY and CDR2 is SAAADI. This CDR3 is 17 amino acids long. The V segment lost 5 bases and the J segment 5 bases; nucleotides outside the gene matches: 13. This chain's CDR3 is CASSSPPGQGGDQPQHF. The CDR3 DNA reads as TGCGCCAGCAGTTCGCCACCGGGACAGGGAGGGGATCAGCCCCAGCATTTT.

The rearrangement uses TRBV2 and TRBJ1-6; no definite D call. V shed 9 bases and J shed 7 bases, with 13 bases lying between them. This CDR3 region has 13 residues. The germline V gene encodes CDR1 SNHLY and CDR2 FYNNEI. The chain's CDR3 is CASIKTSNSPLHF. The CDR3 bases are TGTGCCAGTATAAAAACTTCAAATTCACCCCTCCACTTT.

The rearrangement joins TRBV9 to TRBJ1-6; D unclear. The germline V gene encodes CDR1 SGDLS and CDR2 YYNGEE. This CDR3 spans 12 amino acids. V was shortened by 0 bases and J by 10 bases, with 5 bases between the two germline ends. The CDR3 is CASSVGASPLHF. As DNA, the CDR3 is TGTGCCAGCAGCGTAGGAGCCTCACCCCTCCACTTT.

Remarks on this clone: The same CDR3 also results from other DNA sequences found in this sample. This chain's CDR3 is CASSLQGSYEQYF. In DNA form, the CDR3 reads TGTGCCAGCAGTTTACAGGGGTCCTACGAGCAGTACTTC. V usage is TRBV28 and J usage is TRBJ2-7; TRBD1 might be the D (6 bases). This CDR3 region has 13 residues. Trimming removed 2 bases from V and 1 base from J, with 6 bases in between. The germline CDR1 and CDR2 sequences are MDHEN and SYDVKM.

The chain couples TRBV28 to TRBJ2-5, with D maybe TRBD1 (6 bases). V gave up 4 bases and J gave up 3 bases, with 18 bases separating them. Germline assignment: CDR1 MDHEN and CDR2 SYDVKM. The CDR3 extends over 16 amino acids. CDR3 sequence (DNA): TGTGCCAGCAGTTGGAAACAGGGCGAAATAGAAGAGACCCAGTACTTC. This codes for CASSWKQGEIEETQYF.

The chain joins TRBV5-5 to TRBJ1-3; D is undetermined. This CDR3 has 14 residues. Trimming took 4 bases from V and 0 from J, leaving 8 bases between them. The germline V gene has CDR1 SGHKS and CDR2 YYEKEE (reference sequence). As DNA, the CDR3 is TGTGCCAGCAGCCCGGGGTTCTCTGGAAACACCATATATTTT. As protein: CASSPGFSGNTIYF. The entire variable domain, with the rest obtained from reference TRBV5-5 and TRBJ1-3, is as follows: DAGVTQSPTHLIKTRGQQVTLRCSPISGHKSVSWYQQVLGQGPQFIFQYYEKEERGRGNFPDRFSARQFPNYSSELNVNALLLGDSALYLCASSPGFSGNTIYFGEGSWLTVV.